The present T cell receptor (beta chain) was sequenced within a study of CD8+ T cells in alopecia areata. It was from PBMCs that CD4+ and CD8+ T cells were sorted. This clone was detected only a few times. The antigen is unknown. Sequencing templates came from extracted RNA that was reverse transcribed into cDNA. Clones were read by immunoSEQ multiplex PCR, and TCRdb kept only the in-frame ones, dropping some. There are 120,000 to 150,000 clones in the sample; roughly 60% occur only once, and 36% lies in the top ten. The germline V gene has CDR1 SGHRS and CDR2 YFSETQ. The V end lost 1 base, the J end lost 3 bases, and 14 bases lay between the germline ends. The CDR3 is 15 residues long. Findings and caveats of the study: Lesional scalp exceeded normal scalp in clonality, especially in alopecia totalis/universalis.

The material sequenced was CD8+ T cells sorted from blood. The clonotype comes from a human donor in good health. J is TRBJ2-7 and V is TRBV5-1, with D perhaps matching TRBD2 (6 bases). The CDR3: CASSLSGGTFYEQYF. The CDR3 region has the DNA TGCGCCAGCAGCTTGTCTGGGGGGACCTTCTACGAGCAGTACTTC.